This T cell receptor beta chain came from a study of early T cells in non-severe SARS-CoV-2 infection. The CDR3 covers 15 residues. CDR1 SGHRS and CDR2 YFSETQ come from the germline V gene. J gave up 2 bases and V 0 bases, and 2 bases lay outside the gene matches. In this sample, this clonotype turned up a few times. TCRdb re-analysed the 5' RACE reads in MiXCR, keeping a single row per CDR3 protein. This table has 55,000 to 75,000 distinct CDR3 sequences, roughly an eighth appearing once. Sequences were obtained from whole blood. The clonotype was recovered from an adult who was a healthcare worker with PCR-confirmed SARS-CoV-2 infection or an uninfected control (not recorded which). The genes are TRBV5-1 and TRBJ2-3; 8 nucleotides align to TRBD2. DNA of the CDR3: TGCGCCAGCAGCTTGGCCGGGGGGGCCACAGATACGCAGTATTTT. Protein sequence: CASSLAGGATDTQYF.